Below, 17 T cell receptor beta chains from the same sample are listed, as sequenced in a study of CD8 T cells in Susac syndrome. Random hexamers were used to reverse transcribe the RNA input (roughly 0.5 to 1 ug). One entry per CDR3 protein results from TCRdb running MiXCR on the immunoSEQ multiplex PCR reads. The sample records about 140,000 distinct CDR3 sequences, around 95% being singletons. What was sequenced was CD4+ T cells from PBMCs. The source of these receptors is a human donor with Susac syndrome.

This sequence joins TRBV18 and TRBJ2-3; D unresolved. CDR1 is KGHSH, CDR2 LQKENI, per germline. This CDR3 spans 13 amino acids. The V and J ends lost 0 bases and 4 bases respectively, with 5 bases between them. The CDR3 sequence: CASSPPAPDTQYF. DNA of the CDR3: TGTGCCAGCTCACCACCCGCCCCAGATACGCAGTATTTT.

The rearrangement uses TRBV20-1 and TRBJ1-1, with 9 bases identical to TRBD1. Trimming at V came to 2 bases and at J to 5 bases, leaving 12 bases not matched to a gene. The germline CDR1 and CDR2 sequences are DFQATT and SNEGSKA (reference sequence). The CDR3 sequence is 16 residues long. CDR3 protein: CSARSLKQGAWTEAFF. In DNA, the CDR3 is TGCAGTGCTAGAAGTCTTAAACAGGGGGCTTGGACTGAAGCTTTCTTT.

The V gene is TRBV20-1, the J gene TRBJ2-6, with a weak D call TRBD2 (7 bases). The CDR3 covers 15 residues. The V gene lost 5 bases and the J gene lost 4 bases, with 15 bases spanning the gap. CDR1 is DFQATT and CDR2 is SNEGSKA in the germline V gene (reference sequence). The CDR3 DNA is TGCAGTGCTGCTAGGGGGGGAGCCGGGGCCAACGTCCTGACTTTC. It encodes CSAARGGAGANVLTF.

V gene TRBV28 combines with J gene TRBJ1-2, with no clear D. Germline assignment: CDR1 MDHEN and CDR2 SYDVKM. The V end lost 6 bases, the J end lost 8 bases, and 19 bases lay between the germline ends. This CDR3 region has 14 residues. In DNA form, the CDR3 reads TGTGCCAGCAGAGGCGAAGGGATCTGGGCCGGCTACACCTTC. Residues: CASRGEGIWAGYTF.

The CDR3 region is CSARPGAGNTEAFF. The CDR3 DNA reads TGCAGTGCTAGGCCGGGGGCAGGGAACACTGAAGCTTTCTTT. The V gene is TRBV20-1, the J gene TRBJ1-1; possibly TRBD1 for D (6 bases). Germline CDR1 and CDR2: DFQATT and SNEGSKA (reference sequence). V was shortened by 3 bases and J by 1 base, with 12 bases between the two germline ends. The CDR3 covers 14 residues.

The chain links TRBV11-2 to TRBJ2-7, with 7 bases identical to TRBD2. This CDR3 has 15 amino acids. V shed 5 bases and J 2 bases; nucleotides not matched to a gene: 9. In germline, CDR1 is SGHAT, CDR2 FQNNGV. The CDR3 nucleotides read TGTGCCAGCAGCCAGGACGGGGAGGGGACCTACGAGCAGTACTTC. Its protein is CASSQDGEGTYEQYF.

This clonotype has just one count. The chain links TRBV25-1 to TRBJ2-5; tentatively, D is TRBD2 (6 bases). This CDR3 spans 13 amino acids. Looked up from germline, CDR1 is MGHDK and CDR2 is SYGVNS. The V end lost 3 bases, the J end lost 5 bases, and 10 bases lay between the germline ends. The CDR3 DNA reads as TGTGCCAGCAGTGACGGGGGAGTTGAGACCCAGTACTTC. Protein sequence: CASSDGGVETQYF.

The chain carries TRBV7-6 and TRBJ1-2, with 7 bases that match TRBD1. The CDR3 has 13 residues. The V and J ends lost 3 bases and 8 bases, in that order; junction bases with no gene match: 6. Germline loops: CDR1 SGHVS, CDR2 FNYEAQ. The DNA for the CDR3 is TGTGCCAGCAGCTTGACAGGGCTCATAGGCTACACCTTC. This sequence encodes CASSLTGLIGYTF.

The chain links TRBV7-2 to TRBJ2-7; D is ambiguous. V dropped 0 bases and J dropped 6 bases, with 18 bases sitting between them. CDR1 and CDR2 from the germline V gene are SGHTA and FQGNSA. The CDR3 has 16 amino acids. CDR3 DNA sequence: TGTGCCAGCAGCTTAGCGCCCGGTAGCCCTTCCCCCGAGCAGTACTTC. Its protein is CASSLAPGSPSPEQYF.

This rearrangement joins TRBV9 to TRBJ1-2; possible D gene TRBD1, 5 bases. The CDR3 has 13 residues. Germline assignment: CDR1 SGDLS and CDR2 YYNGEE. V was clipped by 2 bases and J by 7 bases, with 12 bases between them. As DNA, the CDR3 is TGTGCCAGCAGCGTTGCAGGGTGGAGTGGCTACACCTTC. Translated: CASSVAGWSGYTF.

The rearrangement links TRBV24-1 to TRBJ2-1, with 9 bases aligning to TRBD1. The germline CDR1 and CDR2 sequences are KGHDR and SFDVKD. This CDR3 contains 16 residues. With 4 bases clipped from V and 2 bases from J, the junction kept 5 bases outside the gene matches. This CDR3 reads CATSDSGQGTYNEQFF. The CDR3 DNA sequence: TGTGCCACCAGTGACTCGGGACAGGGTACCTACAATGAGCAGTTCTTC.

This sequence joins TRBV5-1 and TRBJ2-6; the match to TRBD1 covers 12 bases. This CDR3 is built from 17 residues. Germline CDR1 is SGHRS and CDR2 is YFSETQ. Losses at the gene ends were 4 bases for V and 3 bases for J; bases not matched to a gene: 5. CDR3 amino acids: CASSPGQGAFGANVLTF. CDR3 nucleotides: TGCGCCAGCAGCCCGGGACAGGGGGCGTTTGGGGCCAACGTCCTGACTTTC.

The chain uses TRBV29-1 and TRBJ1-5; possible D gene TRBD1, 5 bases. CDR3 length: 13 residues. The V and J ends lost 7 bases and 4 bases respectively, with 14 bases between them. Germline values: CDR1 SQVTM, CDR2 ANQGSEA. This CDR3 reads CSALTDGNQPQHF. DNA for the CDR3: TGCAGCGCCCTGACAGATGGGAATCAGCCCCAGCATTTT. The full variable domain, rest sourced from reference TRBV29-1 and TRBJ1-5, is SAVISQKPSRDICQRGTSLTIQCQVDSQVTMMFWYRQQPGQSLTLIATANQGSEATYESGFVIDKFPISRPNLTFSTLTVSNMSPEDSSIYLCSALTDGNQPQHFGDGTRLSIL.

The DNA of the CDR3 is TGCAGCGTTGATGGAAGGGACAAGCGAGCTACGCAGTATTTT. Amino acids: CSVDGRDKRATQYF. The chain is built from TRBV29-1 and TRBJ2-3, with D possibly matching TRBD1 (6 bases). V was shortened by 3 bases and J by 8 bases, with 18 bases between the two germline ends. The CDR3 is made up of 14 amino acids. Germline values: CDR1 SQVTM, CDR2 ANQGSEA.

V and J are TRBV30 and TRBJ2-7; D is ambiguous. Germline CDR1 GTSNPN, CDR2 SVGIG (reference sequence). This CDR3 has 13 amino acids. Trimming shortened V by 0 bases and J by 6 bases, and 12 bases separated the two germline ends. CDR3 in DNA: TGTGCCTGGAGTGTAACCAGGCAGCTCGAGCAGTACTTC. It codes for CAWSVTRQLEQYF.

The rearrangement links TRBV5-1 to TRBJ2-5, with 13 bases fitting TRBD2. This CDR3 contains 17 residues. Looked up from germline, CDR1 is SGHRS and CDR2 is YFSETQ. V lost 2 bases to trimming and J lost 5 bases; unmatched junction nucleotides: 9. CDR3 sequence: CASSFGTSGTMWETQYF. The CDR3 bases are TGCGCCAGCAGCTTTGGGACTAGCGGGACTATGTGGGAGACCCAGTACTTC.

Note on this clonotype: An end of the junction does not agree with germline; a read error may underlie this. The CDR3 DNA is TGTGCCTGGAGCTCTGGGTTATCGCTAAATTTT. It encodes CAWSSGLSLNF. The chain recombines TRBV30 with TRBJ1-5; no clear D. The CDR3 covers 11 residues. The germline CDR1 and CDR2 sequences are GTSNPN and SVGIG (reference sequence).